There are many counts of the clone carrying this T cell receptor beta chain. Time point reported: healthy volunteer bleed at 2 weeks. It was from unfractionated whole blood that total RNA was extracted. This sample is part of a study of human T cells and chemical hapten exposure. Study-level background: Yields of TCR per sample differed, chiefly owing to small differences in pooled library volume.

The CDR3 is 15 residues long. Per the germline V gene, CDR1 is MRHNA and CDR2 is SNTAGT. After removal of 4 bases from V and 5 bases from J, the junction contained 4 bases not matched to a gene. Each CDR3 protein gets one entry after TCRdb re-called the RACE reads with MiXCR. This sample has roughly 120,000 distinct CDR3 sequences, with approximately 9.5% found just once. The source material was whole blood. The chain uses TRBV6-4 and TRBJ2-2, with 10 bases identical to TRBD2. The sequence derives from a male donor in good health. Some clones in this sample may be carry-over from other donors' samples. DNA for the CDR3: TGTGCCAGCAGTGCTCTAGCGGGAGAAACCGGGGAGCTGTTTTTT. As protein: CASSALAGETGELFF.